Reported below is one T cell receptor (beta chain). Its matching antigen is unknown. The sample is drawn from a study of vaccination effects on CD4 cells after COVID-19. Isolating CD4+ T cells followed approximately nine days of culture. Libraries were prepared by immunoSEQ multiplex PCR; TCRdb keeps only in-frame clonotypes and omits some of them. The table includes more than 60,000 clones, under 80% detected once. The sequence derives from a human donor who had a prior SARS-CoV-2 infection. The input for sequencing was CD4+ T cells from PBMCs cultured without peptide, taken before COVID-19 vaccination.

This chain's CDR3 is CASSPGARGRNTEAFF. CDR3 nucleotide sequence: TGCGCCAGCAGCCCTGGAGCCAGGGGGCGAAACACTGAAGCTTTCTTT. The genes are TRBV5-1 and TRBJ1-1, with 8 bases identical to TRBD1. The J segment lost 2 bases and the V segment lost 4 bases, leaving 10 bases of the junction unmatched. The CDR3 covers 16 residues. Germline V CDR1 and CDR2: SGHRS, YFSETQ.